This entry describes one T cell receptor beta chain. This CDR3 is 13 amino acids long. Deletions cut 1 base from V and 4 bases from J, with 7 bases between. The germline CDR1 and CDR2 sequences are SEHNR and FQNEAQ (reference sequence). The study enrolled healthy HIV-negative adults without recent acute infections or vaccinations as donors. Sequencing was performed with immunoSEQ multiplex PCR; in TCRdb, only in-frame clones are kept and a portion is missing. The sample holds about 2.4 million clones, approximately 93% seen once. The data derive from a study of shared clonotypes between healthy human individuals.

The chain has TRBV7-9 and TRBJ1-2; D uncertain. This receptor was taken from a man between 18 and 35 years old in good health. Some clones in this sample may be carry-over from other donors' samples. The sequenced material came from naive CD4+ T cells from PBMCs. Documented subset: CD45RA+ positively selected. CDR3 protein: CASSLGAGYGYTF. CDR3 DNA sequence: TGTGCCAGCAGCTTAGGGGCTGGCTATGGCTACACCTTC.